The 17 T cell receptor beta chains below were found in one sample sequenced in a study of cytomegalovirus exposure and HLA in healthy donors. 60 Vbeta and 13 Jbeta primers were used in PCR. Assay used: immunoSEQ multiplex PCR; TCRdb lists only in-frame clones, some missing. This table holds around 150,000 clones, over 70% found once. Sequenced input: PBMCs. These receptors were collected from a man aged 25 to 40 in good health and CMV-seronegative.

As for this clone: The junction does not match germline at one end; this may be a read error. This chain joins TRBV7-9 and TRBJ2-1; 9 bases agree with TRBD2. The CDR3 length is 11 residues. Per germline, CDR1 SEHNR and CDR2 FQNEAQ (reference sequence). The DNA of the CDR3 is TGTGCCAGCATCTCTAGCGGGGAGACGGTCTTC. Encoded protein: CASISSGETVF.

The chain carries TRBV5-6 and TRBJ2-1; 13 positions agree with TRBD2. The CDR3 loop spans 16 amino acids. Germline lookup yields CDR1 SGHDT and CDR2 YYEEEE. Unmatched junction bases numbered 4, after V lost 3 bases and J lost 4 bases. The CDR3 DNA is TGTGCCAGCAGCTGGGGGACTAGCGGGATTTACAATGAGCAGTTCTTC. Protein sequence: CASSWGTSGIYNEQFF.

The chain recombines TRBV5-1 with TRBJ1-1, with D possibly TRBD1 on 6 matching bases. The CDR3 loop spans 18 amino acids. V was clipped by 5 bases and J by 3 bases, with 26 bases between them. Germline loops: CDR1 SGHRS, CDR2 YFSETQ. The CDR3 here is CASSLRPWQDSRYTEAFF. CDR3 sequence (DNA): TGCGCCAGCAGTTTGCGGCCTTGGCAGGACAGCCGATACACTGAAGCTTTCTTT.

V is TRBV19 and J is TRBJ1-2; 9 nucleotides align to TRBD1. The CDR3 contains 13 residues. Germline lookup yields CDR1 LNHDA and CDR2 SQIVND (reference sequence). The V and J ends lost 6 bases and 7 bases, in that order; junction bases with no gene match: 6. The chain's CDR3 is CASSAQGALGYTF. The CDR3 nucleotides read TGTGCCAGTAGCGCACAGGGGGCGCTTGGCTACACCTTC.

The V and J genes are TRBV9 and TRBJ2-7; 10 bases fit TRBD2. After removal of 4 bases from V and 3 bases from J, the junction contained 4 bases not matched to a gene. CDR3 size: 14 residues. CDR1 and CDR2 from the germline V gene are SGDLS and YYNGEE. CDR3 loop: CASSPASGSYEQYF. The CDR3 coding sequence is TGTGCCAGCAGCCCCGCTAGCGGGAGCTACGAGCAGTACTTC.

This chain joins TRBV28 and TRBJ2-7; TRBD2 matches at 10 bases. Germline V gene lookup returns CDR1 MDHEN and CDR2 SYDVKM. J lost 4 bases, V lost 2 bases, and 11 bases had no gene match. CDR3 size: 17 residues. The CDR3 DNA reads as TGTGCCAGCAGTTTAGTTCGGGCTAGCGGGAGTGGATACGAGCAGTACTTC. Amino acids: CASSLVRASGSGYEQYF.

This clone was detected only a few times. The genes are TRBV19 and TRBJ2-7; 9 bases are a match to TRBD1. Trimming removed 5 bases from V and 3 bases from J; junction bases left unmatched: 5. The CDR3 is 14 residues long. Germline V gives CDR1 LNHDA, CDR2 SQIVND (reference sequence). The CDR3 is CASSPRDRVYEQYF. DNA for the CDR3: TGTGCCAGTAGTCCCCGGGACAGGGTCTACGAGCAGTACTTC.

The V and J genes are TRBV6-4 and TRBJ2-3; D perhaps matches TRBD2 (5 bases). Trimming removed 6 bases from V and 1 base from J, with 14 bases in between. This CDR3 comprises 15 residues. Germline V gene data show CDR1 as MRHNA and CDR2 as SNTAGT. The CDR3 DNA is TGTGCCAGCAGCTCTATTCGGGGTGGCACAGATACGCAGTATTTT. This sequence encodes CASSSIRGGTDTQYF.

V and J are TRBV2 and TRBJ2-5, with 13 positions matching TRBD2. CDR3 length equals 15 residues. Per germline, CDR1 SNHLY and CDR2 FYNNEI. The V gene end was trimmed by 6 bases and the J gene end by 6 bases; junction bases not matched to a gene: 7. This CDR3 is CASRRTSGGGKTQYF. The CDR3 DNA follows: TGTGCCAGCAGAAGGACTAGCGGGGGAGGGAAGACCCAGTACTTC.

This clone was detected only once. CDR3 nucleotides: TGTGCCAGCAGCCCTCTTGGCAGTAACTATGGCTACACCTTC. It specifies CASSPLGSNYGYTF. The rearrangement uses TRBV9 and TRBJ1-2; D uncertain. The V end lost 4 bases, the J end lost 1 base, and 11 bases lay between the germline ends. Germline V gene lookup returns CDR1 SGDLS and CDR2 YYNGEE. The CDR3 runs to 14 residues.

The sample holds one count of this clone. J is TRBJ1-3 and V is TRBV4-1; a possible D gene is TRBD1 (6 bases). Deletions cut 0 bases from V and 4 bases from J, with 7 bases between. The CDR3 length is 14 residues. In germline, CDR1 is MGHRA, CDR2 YSYEKL. The CDR3 DNA reads TGCGCCAGCAGCCAAGATAGGGGGGGAAACACCATATATTTT. It yields the protein CASSQDRGGNTIYF.

The rearrangement links TRBV7-9 to TRBJ1-5; the match to TRBD1 covers 11 bases. This CDR3 is built from 18 residues. The germline CDR1 and CDR2 sequences are SEHNR and FQNEAQ (reference sequence). Trimming took 1 base from V and 4 from J; bases not matched to a gene: 9. CDR3 sequence (DNA): TGTGCCAGCAGCTTAGGAACCGCGGGACAGGGGGAAAATCAGCCCCAGCATTTT. It specifies CASSLGTAGQGENQPQHF.

V usage is TRBV10-3 and J usage is TRBJ1-2, with D unclear. The CDR3 totals 17 residues. V was clipped by 3 bases and J by 0 bases, with 17 bases between them. The germline V gene encodes CDR1 ENHRY and CDR2 SYGVKD. CDR3 DNA sequence: TGTGCCATCAGTGAAAGCCCCCGATTAGGAGCTAACTATGGCTACACCTTC. This sequence encodes CAISESPRLGANYGYTF.

This chain joins TRBV5-1 and TRBJ2-7; 7 bases line up with TRBD2. Germline assignment: CDR1 SGHRS and CDR2 YFSETQ. There are 16 residues in the CDR3. Germline trimming cut 0 bases from V and 5 bases from J; bases unmatched to any gene: 11. The CDR3 sequence is CASSLALGGRRNEQYF. The CDR3 nucleotides are TGCGCCAGCAGCTTGGCTCTGGGGGGGAGGAGGAACGAGCAGTACTTC. Full variable domain (missing parts from reference TRBV5-1 and TRBJ2-7): KAGVTQTPRYLIKTRGQQVTLSCSPISGHRSVSWYQQTPGQGLQFLFEYFSETQRNKGNFPGRFSGRQFSNSRSEMNVSTLELGDSALYLCASSLALGGRRNEQYFGPGTRLTVT.

This rearrangement joins TRBV7-3 to TRBJ2-2, with 11 bases aligning to TRBD1. Germline V gene lookup returns CDR1 SGHTA and CDR2 FQGTGA. This CDR3 region has 17 residues. V was pared by 5 bases and J by 5 bases, with 10 bases of the junction left unmatched. CDR3 nucleotides: TGTGCCAGCAGCCCCCAATCGGACAGGGGGCGAACCGGGGAGCTGTTTTTT. Amino acid sequence: CASSPQSDRGRTGELFF.

This chain joins TRBV7-9 and TRBJ2-3; D perhaps matches TRBD2 (6 bases). This CDR3 is built from 18 residues. Trimming cost V 4 bases and J 2 bases, with 22 bases left between them. Germline-derived CDR1 and CDR2 are SEHNR and FQNEAQ (reference sequence). The CDR3 nucleotides are TGTGCCAGCAGCTATCATATTCCGGGACTTTTCCCCACAGATACGCAGTATTTT. This encodes CASSYHIPGLFPTDTQYF. Looking up the rest from reference TRBV7-9 and TRBJ2-3 gives the full variable domain: DTGVSQNPRHKITKRGQNVTFRCDPISEHNRLYWYRQTLGQGPEFLTYFQNEAQLEKSRLLSDRFSAERPKGSFSTLEIQRTEQGDSAMYLCASSYHIPGLFPTDTQYFGPGTRLTVL.

The chain recombines TRBV27 with TRBJ2-7; TRBD1 aligns across 8 bases. Germline V gene sequence: CDR1 MNHEY, CDR2 SMNVEV (reference sequence). With V trimmed by 5 bases and J by 6 bases, 9 bases remained unmatched. The length of the CDR3 is 14 residues. Written as DNA, the CDR3 is TGTGCCAGCAGTAACCTTTTGACAGGGGCCGAGCAGTACTTC. This sequence encodes CASSNLLTGAEQYF.